These 25 T cell receptor beta chains came from one sample sequenced in a study of cytomegalovirus exposure and HLA in healthy donors. The study ran its PCR with 60 Vbeta and 13 Jbeta primers. Sequenced by immunoSEQ multiplex PCR; TCRdb stores in-frame clones only, minus some. The sample shows some 220,000 clones, approximately 84% of them seen only once. The sequenced material came from PBMCs. These receptors were obtained from a middle-aged woman in good health and CMV-seronegative.

In its sample, this clone was seen a few times. The gene calls are TRBV5-1 and TRBJ2-5; weak D call: TRBD2 (5 bases). Trimming took off 4 bases at V and 1 base at J, with 8 bases between the two ends. The CDR3 extends over 13 amino acids. Germline-derived CDR1 and CDR2 are SGHRS and YFSETQ. CDR3 loop: CASSTGVQETQYF. DNA for the CDR3: TGCGCCAGCAGCACCGGGGTCCAAGAGACCCAGTACTTC.

This clone was counted only a few times. The gene calls are TRBV5-6 and TRBJ1-1; TRBD1 matches at 8 bases. V gave up 4 bases and J gave up 4 bases; unmatched junction bases: 3. Germline V gives CDR1 SGHDT, CDR2 YYEEEE. This CDR3 region has 13 residues. For the CDR3, the DNA is TGTGCCAGCAGCATTACAGGGGGCACTGAAGCTTTCTTT. It is translated as CASSITGGTEAFF.

J is TRBJ1-5 and V is TRBV27; no clear D gene. The V end was cut by 4 bases, the J end by 3 bases, with 13 bases between. Germline CDR1 MNHEY, CDR2 SMNVEV (reference sequence). CDR3 length equals 15 residues. This CDR3 is CASSSAGSYNQPQHF. The CDR3 region has the DNA TGTGCCAGCAGTTCAGCCGGGTCTTACAATCAGCCCCAGCATTTT.

This chain joins TRBV10-3 and TRBJ1-3; D gene unclear. V was cut by 2 bases and J by 2 bases, with 7 bases left in between. The germline V gene encodes CDR1 ENHRY and CDR2 SYGVKD. The length of the CDR3 is 14 residues. CDR3 sequence: CAISELGAGNTIYF. The CDR3 DNA reads as TGTGCCATCAGTGAGCTGGGCGCTGGAAACACCATATATTTT.

The chain combines TRBV30 with TRBJ2-7, with 9 positions matching TRBD1. CDR1 and CDR2 from the germline V gene are GTSNPN and SVGIG (reference sequence). V was clipped by 8 bases and J by 2 bases; unmatched bases: 7. The CDR3 consists of 13 residues. For the CDR3, the DNA is TGTGCCGGAGACAGGGGGAGGCCCTACGAGCAGTACTTC. This translates into CAGDRGRPYEQYF. The full variable domain, rest sourced from reference TRBV30 and TRBJ2-7, is SQTIHQWPATLVQPVGSPLSLECTVEGTSNPNLYWYRQAAGRGLQLLFYSVGIGQISSEVPQNLSASRPQDRQFILSSKKLLLSDSGFYLCAGDRGRPYEQYFGPGTRLTVT.

This clone is a singleton in its sample. Here the CDR3 omits its conserved ending phenylalanine or tryptophan, so a read error is the likely source. CDR3: CASSKWSYGYTL. The CDR3 DNA reads as TGTGCCAGCAGTAAATGGAGCTATGGCTACACCCTC. This chain uses TRBV6-5 with TRBJ1-2, with D uncertain. CDR3 size: 12 residues. CDR1 is MNHEY, CDR2 SVGAGI, per germline. V lost 5 bases to trimming and J lost 4 bases, with 8 bases between them.

This clone has only a few counts. The V gene is TRBV2, the J gene TRBJ1-4; D remains ambiguous. The CDR3 runs 16 residues. The germline V gene encodes CDR1 SNHLY and CDR2 FYNNEI. V was pared by 4 bases and J by 8 bases, with 20 bases between. This chain's CDR3 is CASSGSLGAAQEKLFF. The CDR3, as DNA: TGTGCCAGCAGTGGCTCACTGGGTGCGGCCCAAGAAAAACTGTTTTTT.

The chain links TRBV15 to TRBJ1-2, with 8 bases identical to TRBD1. V trimming: 3 bases; J trimming: 6 bases; junction bases outside the gene matches: 9. In germline, CDR1 is LNHNV, CDR2 YYDKDF (reference sequence). The CDR3 loop spans 15 amino acids. CDR3 amino acids: CATSSPDRGRDGYTF. The CDR3 nucleotides are TGTGCCACCAGCAGTCCTGACAGGGGACGGGATGGCTACACCTTC.

The V gene is TRBV9, the J gene TRBJ1-6, with D unresolved. Germline V gene data show CDR1 as SGDLS and CDR2 as YYNGEE. This CDR3 region has 14 residues. Trimming stripped 0 bases from V and 7 bases from J, with 8 bases between. CDR3 DNA: TGTGCCAGCAGCGTAGGGGCAGCAAATTCACCCCTCCACTTT. The encoded protein is CASSVGAANSPLHF.

This clone was recorded a few times. Germline and junction disagree at one end, which may indicate a read error. The genes are TRBV7-2 and TRBJ2-1, with 8 bases aligning to TRBD1. The germline gives CDR1 SGHTA, CDR2 FQGNSA. The length of the CDR3 is 14 residues. The CDR3 loop is CASRKVGQGFDFLF. The CDR3 DNA reads TGTGCCAGCAGGAAAGTAGGACAGGGTTTTGATTTCCTCTTC.

This rearrangement joins TRBV5-1 to TRBJ1-3, with 7 bases that match TRBD1. The CDR3 consists of 17 residues. Germline V gene data show CDR1 as SGHRS and CDR2 as YFSETQ. Germline trimming cut 3 bases from V and 0 bases from J; bases unmatched to any gene: 9. The CDR3 DNA follows: TGCGCCAGCAGCTCGGACAGGCGCCCCGTCTCTGGAAACACCATATATTTT. This codes for CASSSDRRPVSGNTIYF.

The chain has TRBV7-9 and TRBJ1-4; tentatively, D is TRBD1 (5 bases). Looked up from germline, CDR1 is SEHNR and CDR2 is FQNEAQ (reference sequence). The CDR3 length is 13 residues. Trimming cost V 5 bases and J 6 bases, with 10 bases left between them. Here the CDR3 DNA reads TGTGCCAGCAGCCCCAGACAGTATGAAAAACTGTTTTTT. This encodes CASSPRQYEKLFF.

This clone appeared once. This chain joins TRBV19 and TRBJ1-2; 10 bases are a match to TRBD1. The CDR3 consists of 14 residues. Trimming cost V 3 bases and J 6 bases; bases outside gene matches: 4. The germline CDR1 and CDR2 sequences are LNHDA and SQIVND (reference sequence). CDR3 region: CASSIRQGADGYTF. The CDR3 bases are TGTGCCAGTAGTATCAGACAGGGGGCCGATGGCTACACCTTC.

The V gene is TRBV5-1, the J gene TRBJ1-1; D gene unclear. Germline V gene data show CDR1 as SGHRS and CDR2 as YFSETQ. This CDR3 is built from 12 residues. V was cut by 7 bases and J by 5 bases, with 12 bases left in between. The CDR3 sequence is CASREGWTEAFF. CDR3 DNA sequence: TGCGCCAGCCGCGAGGGATGGACTGAAGCTTTCTTT.

V and J are TRBV12-5 and TRBJ2-1; D uncertain. The CDR3 loop spans 13 amino acids. CDR1 LGHNT and CDR2 FRNRAP come from the germline V gene. Trimming removed 1 base at V and 10 bases at J, with 11 bases between. The CDR3 sequence is CASGLAETREQFF. CDR3 DNA: TGTGCTAGTGGTTTGGCAGAGACTCGGGAGCAGTTCTTC.

This clone was observed a few times. This rearrangement joins TRBV6-6 to TRBJ2-7; a possible D gene is TRBD1 (6 bases). Germline CDR1 MNHNY, CDR2 SVGAGI (reference sequence). V was pared by 0 bases and J by 1 base, with 10 bases between. The CDR3 loop spans 15 amino acids. The CDR3 protein is CASSYSGHRSYEQYF. The DNA for the CDR3 is TGTGCCAGCAGTTACTCGGGACATAGATCCTACGAGCAGTACTTC.

In this sample, this clone turned up a few times. The genes are TRBV5-4 and TRBJ1-1, with D uncertain. This CDR3 region has 13 residues. The germline V and J ends were trimmed by 3 bases and 0 bases, with 6 bases remaining between them. CDR1 is SGHNT, CDR2 YYREEE, per germline (reference sequence). CDR3 in amino acids: CASSSKMNTEAFF. The CDR3 nucleotides read TGTGCCAGCAGCTCAAAAATGAACACTGAAGCTTTCTTT.

This CDR3 is CASSPPTRTGLKFF. DNA for the CDR3: TGTGCCAGCTCACCGCCAACTCGAACAGGGTTGAAGTTCTTC. The chain recombines TRBV18 with TRBJ2-1; maybe TRBD1 (6 bases). The length of the CDR3 is 14 residues. V lost 3 bases and J lost 14, with 20 bases in between. In germline, CDR1 is KGHSH, CDR2 LQKENI. The variable domain in full, with the rest retrieved from reference TRBV18 and TRBJ2-1, is NAGVMQNPRHLVRRRGQEARLRCSPMKGHSHVYWYRQLPEEGLKFMVYLQKENIIDESGMPKERFSAEFPKEGPSILRIQQVVRGDSAAYFCASSPPTRTGLKFFGPGTRLTVL.

V usage is TRBV19 and J usage is TRBJ1-5; D unclear. The CDR3 loop spans 15 amino acids. V lost 2 bases and J lost 4, with 12 bases in between. Germline V gives CDR1 LNHDA, CDR2 SQIVND (reference sequence). The CDR3 nucleotides read TGTGCCAGTAGTATACTGGGCGTTGGAAATCAGCCCCAGCATTTT. Translated: CASSILGVGNQPQHF.

This chain uses TRBV5-6 with TRBJ1-2, with 7 bases fitting TRBD1. The V segment lost 1 base and the J segment 4 bases; nucleotides outside the gene matches: 13. CDR1 and CDR2 from the germline V gene are SGHDT and YYEEEE. The CDR3 runs 17 residues. The CDR3 region is CASSLTRTGKLRYGYTF. The CDR3 DNA is TGTGCCAGCAGCTTGACGAGGACAGGCAAACTTCGCTATGGCTACACCTTC.

This clone was seen only once. The chain combines TRBV5-1 with TRBJ2-3, with unresolved D. This CDR3 is 14 amino acids long. CDR1 is SGHRS, CDR2 YFSETQ, per germline. V was clipped by 5 bases and J by 0 bases, with 10 bases between them. Written as DNA, the CDR3 is TGCGCCAGCAGACCAGGAACTAGCACAGATACGCAGTATTTT. Its translation is CASRPGTSTDTQYF.

The DNA for the CDR3 is TGTGCCAGTAGTATCCGGGGGGCAGGGGATCAGCCCCAGCATTTT. It codes for CASSIRGAGDQPQHF. V usage is TRBV19 and J usage is TRBJ1-5, with D possibly TRBD1 on 6 matching bases. The germline CDR1 and CDR2 sequences are LNHDA and SQIVND (reference sequence). V lost 3 bases, J lost 5 bases, and 14 bases lay in between. There are 15 residues in the CDR3. The full variable domain, its missing parts supplied by reference TRBV19 and TRBJ1-5, is DGGITQSPKYLFRKEGQNVTLSCEQNLNHDAMYWYRQDPGQGLRLIYYSQIVNDFQKGDIAEGYSVSREKKESFPLTVTSAQKNPTAFYLCASSIRGAGDQPQHFGDGTRLSIL.

This sequence joins TRBV7-9 and TRBJ2-4; TRBD2 aligns across 7 bases. With 2 bases clipped from V and 7 bases from J, the junction kept 8 bases outside the gene matches. Germline CDR1 SEHNR, CDR2 FQNEAQ (reference sequence). This CDR3 comprises 15 residues. CDR3 sequence: CASSLSGTTKNIQYF. Here the CDR3 DNA reads TGTGCCAGCAGCTTAAGTGGGACTACTAAGAACATTCAGTACTTC.

The CDR3 DNA sequence: TGCGCCAGCAGCTTGAGCGGGGCGGCGGGGACCCAGTACTTC. Residues: CASSLSGAAGTQYF. V and J are TRBV5-1 and TRBJ2-5; 7 bases map to TRBD2. CDR3 length: 14 amino acids. Trimming took 1 base from V and 7 from J; bases not matched to a gene: 7. Germline CDR1 is SGHRS and CDR2 is YFSETQ.

The chain employs TRBV30 and TRBJ1-3, with TRBD1 as a possible D gene (5 bases). This CDR3 is 12 amino acids long. V was shortened by 1 base and J by 16 bases, with 17 bases between the two germline ends. Germline CDR1 and CDR2: GTSNPN and SVGIG (reference sequence). The CDR3 loop reads CAWSAGGASRYF. The CDR3 coding sequence is TGTGCCTGGAGTGCGGGCGGGGCTTCGCGGTATTTT.